This is a list of T cell receptor beta chains from one sample in a study of CD8 T cells in Susac syndrome. TCRdb redid the calling of the immunoSEQ multiplex PCR reads with MiXCR, one entry per CDR3 protein. Seen here are some 300,000 distinct CDR3 sequences, approximately 91% observed once, and the top ten hold roughly 0.17%. Sequencing was performed on CD8+ T cells from PBMCs. These receptors all stem from a human donor with multiple sclerosis. Each CDR3 is given with its conserved first and last residue. A D gene is named only where the DNA matches it firmly. The size field is filled for only some rows; it gives once, few, many or a size class.

D	size	V	J	DNA	CDR3
-	-	TRBV4-3	TRBJ2-1	TGCGCCAGCAGCTCGAGGGGTTTTGAGCAGTTCTTC	CASSSRGFEQFF
TRBD1	-	TRBV12-3/TRBV12-4	TRBJ1-2	TGTGCCAGCAGTATCGGGACAGGGAGATGGGGCTACACCTTC	CASSIGTGRWGYTF
-	-	TRBV7-2	TRBJ2-3	TGTGCCAGCAGCTTTATAAGGGGCACAGATACGCAGTATTTT	CASSFIRGTDTQYF
TRBD2	-	TRBV19	TRBJ2-5	TGTGCCAGTAGTGGTAGCGGGAGGGATGGAGAGACCCAGTACTTC	CASSGSGRDGETQYF
-	-	TRBV20-1	TRBJ2-2	TGCAGTGCTAGAGATAGGCAGCCGTACACCGGGGAGCTGTTTTTT	CSARDRQPYTGELFF
-	few	TRBV27	TRBJ1-2	TGTGCCAGCAGTTTATCGCCGGACAGTCAGGGCTACACCTTC	CASSLSPDSQGYTF
-	-	TRBV19	TRBJ2-1	TGTGCCAGTAGTTACAACAGCAATGAGCAGTTCTTC	CASSYNSNEQFF
-	-	TRBV6-5	TRBJ2-1	TGTGCCAGCAGTTACTCGTACGGGGCCAAAGGGCAGTTCTTC	CASSYSYGAKGQFF
TRBD2	-	TRBV20-1	TRBJ2-1	TGCAGTGCTAGTGCGACTAGCGGGAGTGGTACTGACAATGAGCAGTTCTTC	CSASATSGSGTDNEQFF
TRBD1	-	TRBV29-1	TRBJ1-2	TGCAGCGTTGGGACAGGAGATAACTATGGCTACACCTTC	CSVGTGDNYGYTF
-	-	TRBV20-1	TRBJ2-5	TGCAGTGCTAGGGAGGGGCTGTACCAAGAGACCCAGTACTTC	CSAREGLYQETQYF
-	-	TRBV12-3/TRBV12-4	TRBJ2-1	TGTGCCAGCAGTCCCTCAGTTGGGACCTTCTACAATGAGCAGTTCTTC	CASSPSVGTFYNEQFF
-	few	TRBV28	TRBJ2-6	TGTGCCAGCAGCCTCGGGGGCCCCTCTGGGGCCAACGTCCTGACTTTC	CASSLGGPSGANVLTF
-	-	TRBV7-9	TRBJ1-1	TGTGCCAGCAACTCAGGGGTCGGGATGAACACTGAAGCTTTCTTT	CASNSGVGMNTEAFF
-	-	TRBV9	TRBJ2-1	TGTGCCAGCAGCGGGGCGGGGGCCACCAATGAGCAGTTCTTC	CASSGAGATNEQFF
TRBD1	-	TRBV27	TRBJ2-7	TGTGCCAGCAGTCCCCGGGACAGGGGGCTCGGGGAGCAGTACTTC	CASSPRDRGLGEQYF
-	-	TRBV9	TRBJ2-7	TGTGCCAGCAGCGTAGATGAGGTTTCCTACGAGCAGTACTTC	CASSVDEVSYEQYF
-	-	TRBV2	TRBJ2-1	TGTGCCAGCATCCTGGGGGGAGGCCACAATGAGCAGTTCTTC	CASILGGGHNEQFF
TRBD1	once	TRBV20-1	TRBJ1-5	TGCAGTGCTAGAGTAGACAGGGTCAATCAGCCCCAGCATTTT	CSARVDRVNQPQHF
-	-	TRBV19	TRBJ2-5	TGTGCCAGTAGTATAGATGGGGAGACCCAGTACTTC	CASSIDGETQYF
-	-	TRBV30	TRBJ1-4	TGTGCCTGGAGTGAGCAGGGTGCTGAAAAACTGTTTTTT	CAWSEQGAEKLFF
-	-	TRBV27	TRBJ2-1	TGTGCCAGCCGTGCAGGGAACTACAATGAGCAGTTCTTC	CASRAGNYNEQFF
-	-	TRBV7-2	TRBJ2-7	TGTGCCAGCAGCTTAGATTTGGTCTTCAGCTCCTACGAGCAGTACTTC	CASSLDLVFSSYEQYF
TRBD1	-	TRBV20-1	TRBJ2-7	TGCAGTGCTGGCCGGGACAGCCTGTACGAGCAGTACTTC	CSAGRDSLYEQYF
TRBD2	-	TRBV27	TRBJ2-7	TGTGCCAGCAGTCGCGGACTAGCGGGAGGAGGGTACGAGCAGTACTTC	CASSRGLAGGGYEQYF
-	-	TRBV6-5	TRBJ1-1	TGTGCCAGCAGTTACTCTTCGAGGGTAAGACGGCACATGAACACTGAAGCTTTCTTT	CASSYSSRVRRHMNTEAFF
-	once	TRBV7-9	TRBJ2-7	TGTGCCAGCAGCTTAACCTTGGGAAGTGTTGACTACGAGCAGTACTTC	CASSLTLGSVDYEQYF
TRBD1	-	TRBV30	TRBJ2-7	TGTGCCTCGGGCGGGACAGGGAGGGGACTCTACGAGCAGTACTTC	CASGGTGRGLYEQYF